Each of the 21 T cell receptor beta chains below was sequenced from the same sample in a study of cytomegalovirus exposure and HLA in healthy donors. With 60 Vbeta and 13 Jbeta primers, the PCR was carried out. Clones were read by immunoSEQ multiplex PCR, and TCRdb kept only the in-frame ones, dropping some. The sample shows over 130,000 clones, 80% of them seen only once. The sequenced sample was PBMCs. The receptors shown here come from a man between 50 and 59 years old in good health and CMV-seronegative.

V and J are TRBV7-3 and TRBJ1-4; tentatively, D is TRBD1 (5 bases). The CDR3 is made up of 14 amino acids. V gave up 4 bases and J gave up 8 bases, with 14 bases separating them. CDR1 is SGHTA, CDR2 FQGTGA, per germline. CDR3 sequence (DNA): TGTGCCAGCAGCTCCAAAGGGGTTGGAGAAAAACTGTTTTTT. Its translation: CASSSKGVGEKLFF.

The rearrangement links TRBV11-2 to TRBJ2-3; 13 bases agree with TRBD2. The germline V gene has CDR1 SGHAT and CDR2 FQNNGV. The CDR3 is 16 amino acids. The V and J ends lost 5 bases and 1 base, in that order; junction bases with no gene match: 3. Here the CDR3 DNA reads TGTGCCAGCAGCCCCGGGACTAGCGGGGGCACAGATACGCAGTATTTT. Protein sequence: CASSPGTSGGTDTQYF.

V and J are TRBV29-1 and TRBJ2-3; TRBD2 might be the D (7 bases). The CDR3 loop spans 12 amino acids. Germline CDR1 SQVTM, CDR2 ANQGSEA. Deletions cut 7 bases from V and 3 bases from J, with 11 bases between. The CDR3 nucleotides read TGCAGCGGAGGGGGGGAGACAGATACGCAGTATTTT. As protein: CSGGGETDTQYF.

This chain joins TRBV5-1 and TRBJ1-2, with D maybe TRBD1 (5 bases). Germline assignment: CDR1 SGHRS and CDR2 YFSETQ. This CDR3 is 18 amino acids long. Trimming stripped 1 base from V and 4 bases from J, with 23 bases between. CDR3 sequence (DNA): TGCGCCAGCAGCTTGTCCCCTCAAGACGTCTATCAGGGCTATGGCTACACCTTC. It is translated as CASSLSPQDVYQGYGYTF.

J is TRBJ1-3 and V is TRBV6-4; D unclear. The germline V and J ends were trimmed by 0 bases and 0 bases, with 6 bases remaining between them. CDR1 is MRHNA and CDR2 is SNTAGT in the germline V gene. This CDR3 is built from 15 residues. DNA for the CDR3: TGTGCCAGCAGTGACTCGCCGGGCTCTGGAAACACCATATATTTT. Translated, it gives CASSDSPGSGNTIYF.

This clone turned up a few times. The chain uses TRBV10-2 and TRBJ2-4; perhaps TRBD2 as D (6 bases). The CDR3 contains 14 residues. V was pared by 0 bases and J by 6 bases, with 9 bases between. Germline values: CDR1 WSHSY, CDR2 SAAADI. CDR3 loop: CASSESTRLNIQYF. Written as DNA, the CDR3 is TGCGCCAGCAGTGAGTCGACTAGATTAAACATTCAGTACTTC.

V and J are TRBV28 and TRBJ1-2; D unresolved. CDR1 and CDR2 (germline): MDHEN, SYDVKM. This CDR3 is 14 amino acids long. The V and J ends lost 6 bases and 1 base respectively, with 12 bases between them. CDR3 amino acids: CASSPLSLNYGYTF. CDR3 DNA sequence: TGTGCCAGCAGCCCGCTAAGTCTTAACTATGGCTACACCTTC.

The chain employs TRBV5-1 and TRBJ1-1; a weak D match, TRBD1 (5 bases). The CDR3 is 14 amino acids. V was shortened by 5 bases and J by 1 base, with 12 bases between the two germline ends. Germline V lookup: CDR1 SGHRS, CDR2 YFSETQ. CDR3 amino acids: CASRLGGGNTEAFF. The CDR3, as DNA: TGCGCCAGCAGGCTGGGGGGAGGGAACACTGAAGCTTTCTTT.

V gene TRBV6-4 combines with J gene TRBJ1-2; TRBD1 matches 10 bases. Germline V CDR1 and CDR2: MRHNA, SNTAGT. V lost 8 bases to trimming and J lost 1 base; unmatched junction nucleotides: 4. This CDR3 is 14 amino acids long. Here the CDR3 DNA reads TGTGCCAGCCGCCGGGACAGGGGTAACTATGGCTACACCTTC. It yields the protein CASRRDRGNYGYTF.

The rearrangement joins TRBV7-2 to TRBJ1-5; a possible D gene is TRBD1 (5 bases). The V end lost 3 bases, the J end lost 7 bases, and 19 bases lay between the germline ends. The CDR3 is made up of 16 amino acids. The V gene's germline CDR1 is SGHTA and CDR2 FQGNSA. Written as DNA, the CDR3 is TGTGCCAGCAGCTTGGGCGGGACCGTGGGTGGGCAGCCCCAGCATTTT. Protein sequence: CASSLGGTVGGQPQHF.

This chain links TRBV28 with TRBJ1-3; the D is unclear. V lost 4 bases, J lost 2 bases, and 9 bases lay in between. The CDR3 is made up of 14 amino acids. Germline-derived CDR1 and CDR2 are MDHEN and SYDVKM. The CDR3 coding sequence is TGTGCCAGCAGTTCACGCGGTCCTGGAAACACCATATATTTT. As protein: CASSSRGPGNTIYF. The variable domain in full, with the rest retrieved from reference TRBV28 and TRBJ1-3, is DVKVTQSSRYLVKRTGEKVFLECVQDMDHENMFWYRQDPGLGLRLIYFSYDVKMKEKGDIPEGYSVSREKKERFSLILESASTNQTSMYLCASSSRGPGNTIYFGEGSWLTVV.

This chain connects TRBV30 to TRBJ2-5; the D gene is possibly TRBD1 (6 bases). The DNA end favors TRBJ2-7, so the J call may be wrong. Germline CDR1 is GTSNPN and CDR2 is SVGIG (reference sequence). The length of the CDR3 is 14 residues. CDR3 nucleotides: TGTGCCTGGGACCGACAGGCGCGTGTTTCCGAGCAGTACTTC. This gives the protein CAWDRQARVSEQYF.

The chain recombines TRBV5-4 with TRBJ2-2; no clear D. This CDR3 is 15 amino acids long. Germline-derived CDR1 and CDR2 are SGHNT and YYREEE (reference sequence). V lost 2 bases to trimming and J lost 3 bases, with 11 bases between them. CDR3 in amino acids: CASSFGRSDTGELFF. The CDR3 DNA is TGTGCCAGCAGCTTCGGTAGGAGTGACACCGGGGAGCTGTTTTTT.

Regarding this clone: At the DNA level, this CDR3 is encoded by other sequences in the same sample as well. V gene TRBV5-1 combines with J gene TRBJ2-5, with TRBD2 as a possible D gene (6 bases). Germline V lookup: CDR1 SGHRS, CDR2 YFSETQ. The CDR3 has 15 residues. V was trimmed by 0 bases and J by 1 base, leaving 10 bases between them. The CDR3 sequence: CASSLEVGSQETQYF. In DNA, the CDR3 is TGCGCCAGCAGCTTGGAGGTCGGGAGCCAAGAGACCCAGTACTTC.

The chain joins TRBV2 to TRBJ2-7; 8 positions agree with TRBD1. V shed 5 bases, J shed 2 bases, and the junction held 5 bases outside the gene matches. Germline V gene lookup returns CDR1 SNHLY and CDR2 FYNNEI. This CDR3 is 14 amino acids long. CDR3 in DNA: TGTGCCAGCAGTACCGGGACAGGCACCTACGAGCAGTACTTC. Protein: CASSTGTGTYEQYF. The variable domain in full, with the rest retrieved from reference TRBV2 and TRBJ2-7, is EPEVTQTPSHQVTQMGQEVILRCVPISNHLYFYWYRQILGQKVEFLVSFYNNEISEKSEIFDDQFSVERPDGSNFTLKIRSTKLEDSAMYFCASSTGTGTYEQYFGPGTRLTVT.

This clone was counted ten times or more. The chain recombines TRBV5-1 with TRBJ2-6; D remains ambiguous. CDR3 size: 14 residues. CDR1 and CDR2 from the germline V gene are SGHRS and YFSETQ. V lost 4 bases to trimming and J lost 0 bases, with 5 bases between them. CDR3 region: CASSLVSGANVLTF. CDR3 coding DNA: TGCGCCAGCAGCCTAGTCTCTGGGGCCAACGTCCTGACTTTC.

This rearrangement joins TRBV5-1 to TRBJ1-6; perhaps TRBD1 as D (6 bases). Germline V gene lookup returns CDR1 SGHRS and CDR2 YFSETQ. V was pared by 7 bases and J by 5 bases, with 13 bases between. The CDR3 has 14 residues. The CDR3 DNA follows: TGCGCCAGCGGCCCGGGACAAGATAATTCACCCCTCCACTTT. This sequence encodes CASGPGQDNSPLHF.

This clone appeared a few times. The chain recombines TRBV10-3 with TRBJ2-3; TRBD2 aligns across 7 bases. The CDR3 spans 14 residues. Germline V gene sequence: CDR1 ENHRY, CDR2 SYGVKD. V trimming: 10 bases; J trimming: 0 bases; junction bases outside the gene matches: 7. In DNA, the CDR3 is TGTGCCACCACGGGGACTACTAGCACAGATACGCAGTATTTT. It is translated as CATTGTTSTDTQYF.

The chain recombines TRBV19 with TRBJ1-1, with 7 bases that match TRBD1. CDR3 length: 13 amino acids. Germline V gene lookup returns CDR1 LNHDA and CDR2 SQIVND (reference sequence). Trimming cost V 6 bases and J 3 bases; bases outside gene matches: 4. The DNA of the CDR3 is TGTGCCAGTAGGTCCGACAGGGACACTGAAGCTTTCTTT. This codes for CASRSDRDTEAFF.

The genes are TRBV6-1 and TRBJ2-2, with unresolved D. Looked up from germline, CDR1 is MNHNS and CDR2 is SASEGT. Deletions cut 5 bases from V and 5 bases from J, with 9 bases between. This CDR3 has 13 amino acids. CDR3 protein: CASSFSGTGELFF. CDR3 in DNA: TGTGCCAGCAGTTTCTCCGGGACCGGGGAGCTGTTTTTT.

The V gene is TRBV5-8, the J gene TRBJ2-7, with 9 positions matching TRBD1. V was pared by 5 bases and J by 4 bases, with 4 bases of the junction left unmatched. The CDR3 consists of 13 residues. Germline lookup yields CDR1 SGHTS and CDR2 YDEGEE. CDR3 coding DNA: TGTGCCAGCAGTTGGGACAGGGTATACGAGCAGTACTTC. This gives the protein CASSWDRVYEQYF.